This record covers a single TCR beta chain. Its specificity is not known. In preparing the TRB cDNA libraries, 5' RACE with UMI labels was used. TCRdb re-called the 5' RACE reads and catalogs CDR3 proteins one per entry, DNA excluded. The record lists about 48,000 distinct CDR3 sequences, of which the ten most abundant hold about 15%. This entry belongs to a study of CXCR3-negative and CXCR3-positive naive CD8 T cells. Study summary: Summed over all libraries, TRB reads came to about 140 million, with about 1.5 +/- 0.3 million per library. Broader study findings: TRBV-TRBJ usage was alike in naive CXCR3-negative and CXCR3-positive cells but differed in memory cells. PBMCs showed partially decreased CXCR3 expression after cryopreservation, and most assays used fresh PBMCs.

Germline CDR1 and CDR2: LNHDA and SQIVND (reference sequence). The CDR3 has 16 amino acids. The sequencing sample was made of memory CD8+ T cells from blood. The receptor was isolated from a human donor in good health. Some clones in this sample may be carry-over from other donors' samples. The chain has TRBV19 and TRBJ2-3; TCRdb's D call of TRBD1 is untestable without DNA. CDR3 sequence reads: CASSPPKGLRLHTQYF.